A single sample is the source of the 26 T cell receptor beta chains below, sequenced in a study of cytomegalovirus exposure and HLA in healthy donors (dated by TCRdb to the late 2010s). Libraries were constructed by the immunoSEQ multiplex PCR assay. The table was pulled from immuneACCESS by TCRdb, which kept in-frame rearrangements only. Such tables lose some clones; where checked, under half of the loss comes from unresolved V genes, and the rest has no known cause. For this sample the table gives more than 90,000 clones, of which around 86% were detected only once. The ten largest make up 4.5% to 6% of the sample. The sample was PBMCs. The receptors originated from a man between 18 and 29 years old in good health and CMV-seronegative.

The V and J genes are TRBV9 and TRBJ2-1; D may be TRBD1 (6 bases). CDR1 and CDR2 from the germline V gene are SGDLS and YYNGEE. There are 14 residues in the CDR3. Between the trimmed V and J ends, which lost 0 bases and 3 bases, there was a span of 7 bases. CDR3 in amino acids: CASSVEGVYNEQFF. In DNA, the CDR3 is TGTGCCAGCAGCGTAGAGGGGGTCTACAATGAGCAGTTCTTC.

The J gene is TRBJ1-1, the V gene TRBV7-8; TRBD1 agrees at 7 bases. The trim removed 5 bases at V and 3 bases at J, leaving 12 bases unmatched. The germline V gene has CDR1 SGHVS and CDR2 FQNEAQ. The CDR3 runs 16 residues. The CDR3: CASSDRQGVVDTEAFF. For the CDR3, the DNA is TGTGCCAGCAGCGACAGACAGGGAGTTGTGGACACTGAAGCTTTCTTT.

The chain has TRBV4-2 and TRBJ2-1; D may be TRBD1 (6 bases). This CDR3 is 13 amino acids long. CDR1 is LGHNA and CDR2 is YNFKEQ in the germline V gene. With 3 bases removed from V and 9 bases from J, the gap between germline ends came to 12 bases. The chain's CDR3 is CASSQAQGTEQFF. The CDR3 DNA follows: TGTGCCAGCAGCCAGGCCCAGGGGACTGAGCAGTTCTTC.

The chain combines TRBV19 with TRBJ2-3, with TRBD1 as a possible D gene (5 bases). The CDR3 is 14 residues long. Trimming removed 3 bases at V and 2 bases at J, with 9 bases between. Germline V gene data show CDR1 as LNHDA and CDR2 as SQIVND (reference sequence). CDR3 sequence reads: CASSIGHDTDTQYF. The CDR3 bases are TGTGCCAGTAGTATCGGACACGACACAGATACGCAGTATTTT.

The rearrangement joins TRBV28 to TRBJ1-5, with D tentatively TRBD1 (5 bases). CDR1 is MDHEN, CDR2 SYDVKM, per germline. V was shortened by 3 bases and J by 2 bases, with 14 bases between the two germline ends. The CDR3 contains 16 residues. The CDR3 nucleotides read TGTGCCAGCAGTTTTCGGGGGAACAGACGCAATCAGCCCCAGCATTTT. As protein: CASSFRGNRRNQPQHF.

The CDR3 loop is CASSQRAGAGTGELFF. The CDR3 DNA sequence: TGTGCCAGCAGCCAACGGGCGGGAGCGGGGACCGGGGAGCTGTTTTTT. The chain is built from TRBV7-2 and TRBJ2-2; TRBD2 matches 7 bases. CDR1 is SGHTA and CDR2 is FQGNSA in the germline V gene. CDR3 length: 16 residues. V lost 5 bases to trimming and J lost 5 bases; unmatched junction nucleotides: 11. The complete variable domain, with remaining parts taken from reference TRBV7-2 and TRBJ2-2, reads GAGVSQSPSNKVTEKGKDVELRCDPISGHTALYWYRQSLGQGLEFLIYFQGNSAPDKSGLPSDRFSAERTGGSVSTLTIQRTQQEDSAVYLCASSQRAGAGTGELFFGEGSRLTVL.

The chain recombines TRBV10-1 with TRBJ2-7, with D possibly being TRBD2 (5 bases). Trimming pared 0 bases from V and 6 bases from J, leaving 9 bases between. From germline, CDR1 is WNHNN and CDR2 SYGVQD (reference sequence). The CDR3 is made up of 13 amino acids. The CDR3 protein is CASSESGVGEQYF. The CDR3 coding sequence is TGCGCCAGCAGTGAGTCCGGGGTCGGCGAGCAGTACTTC.

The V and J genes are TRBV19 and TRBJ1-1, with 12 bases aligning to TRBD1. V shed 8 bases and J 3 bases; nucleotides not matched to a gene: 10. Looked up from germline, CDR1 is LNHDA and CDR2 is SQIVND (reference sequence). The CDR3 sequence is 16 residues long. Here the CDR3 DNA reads TGTGCCAGTCGATGGGGGACAGGGGGCGACTACACTGAAGCTTTCTTT. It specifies CASRWGTGGDYTEAFF.

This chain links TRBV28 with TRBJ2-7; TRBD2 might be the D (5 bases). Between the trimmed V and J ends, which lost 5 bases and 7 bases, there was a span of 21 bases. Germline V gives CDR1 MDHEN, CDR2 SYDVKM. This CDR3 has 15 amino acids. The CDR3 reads CASSNPERRRREQYF. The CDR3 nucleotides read TGTGCCAGCAGTAACCCGGAGCGGCGAAGAAGGGAGCAGTACTTC.

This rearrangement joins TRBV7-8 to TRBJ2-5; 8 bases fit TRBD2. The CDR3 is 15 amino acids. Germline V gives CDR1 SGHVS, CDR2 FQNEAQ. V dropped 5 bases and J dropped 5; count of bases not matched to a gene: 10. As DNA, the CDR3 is TGTGCCAGCAGCCCAAGCGGGAGCAACCGCGAGACCCAGTACTTC. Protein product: CASSPSGSNRETQYF.

This chain's CDR3 is CASSLNSPPNEKLFF. The DNA for the CDR3 is TGTGCCAGCAGCTTAAATTCCCCTCCTAATGAAAAACTGTTTTTT. The V gene is TRBV7-2, the J gene TRBJ1-4; D remains unclear. The CDR3 has 15 residues. The germline gives CDR1 SGHTA, CDR2 FQGNSA. V dropped 2 bases and J dropped 3 bases, with 10 bases sitting between them.

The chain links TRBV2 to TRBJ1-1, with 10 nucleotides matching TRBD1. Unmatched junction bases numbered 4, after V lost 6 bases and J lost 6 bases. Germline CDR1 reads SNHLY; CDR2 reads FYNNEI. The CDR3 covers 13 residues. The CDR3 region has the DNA TGTGCCAGCAGACGCGGGACAGGGGCTGAAGCTTTCTTT. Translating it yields CASRRGTGAEAFF.

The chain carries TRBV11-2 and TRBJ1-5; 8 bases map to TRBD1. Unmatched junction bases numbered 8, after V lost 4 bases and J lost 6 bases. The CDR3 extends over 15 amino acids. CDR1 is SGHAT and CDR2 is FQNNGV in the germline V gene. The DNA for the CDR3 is TGTGCCAGCAGCTCGGGTGACAGGGGCGGTCAGCCCCAGCATTTT. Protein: CASSSGDRGGQPQHF.

This chain's CDR3 is CASSVEGVHGREQFF. The CDR3 DNA follows: TGTGCCAGCAGCGTCGAGGGGGTCCATGGCCGTGAGCAGTTCTTC. The V and J genes are TRBV7-9 and TRBJ2-1; TRBD1 is a possible D gene (6 bases). V dropped 5 bases and J dropped 9 bases, with 20 bases sitting between them. Germline V gene sequence: CDR1 SEHNR, CDR2 FQNEAQ (reference sequence). The CDR3 loop spans 15 amino acids. The variable domain in full, completed from reference TRBV7-9 and TRBJ2-1, reads DTGVSQNPRHKITKRGQNVTFRCDPISEHNRLYWYRQTLGQGPEFLTYFQNEAQLEKSRLLSDRFSAERPKGSFSTLEIQRTEQGDSAMYLCASSVEGVHGREQFFGPGTRLTVL.

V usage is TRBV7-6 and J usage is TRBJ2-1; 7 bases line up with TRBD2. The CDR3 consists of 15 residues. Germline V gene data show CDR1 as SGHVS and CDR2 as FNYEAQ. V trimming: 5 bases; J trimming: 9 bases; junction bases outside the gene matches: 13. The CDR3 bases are TGTGCCAGCAGCAGTCCCAGGACTAGGATAGCTGAGCAGTTCTTC. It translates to CASSSPRTRIAEQFF.

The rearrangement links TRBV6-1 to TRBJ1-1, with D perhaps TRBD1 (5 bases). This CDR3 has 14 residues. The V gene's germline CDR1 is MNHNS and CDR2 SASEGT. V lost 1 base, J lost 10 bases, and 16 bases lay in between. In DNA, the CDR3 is TGTGCCAGCAGTGAAGGTGGCAGGGAACGGAGAGCTTTCTTT. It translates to CASSEGGRERRAFF.

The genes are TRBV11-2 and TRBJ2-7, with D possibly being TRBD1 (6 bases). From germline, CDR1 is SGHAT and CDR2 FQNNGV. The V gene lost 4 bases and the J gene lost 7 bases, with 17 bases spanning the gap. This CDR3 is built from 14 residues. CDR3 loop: CASSSGLPRGEQYF. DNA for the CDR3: TGTGCCAGCAGCTCGGGCCTGCCGAGGGGGGAGCAGTACTTC.

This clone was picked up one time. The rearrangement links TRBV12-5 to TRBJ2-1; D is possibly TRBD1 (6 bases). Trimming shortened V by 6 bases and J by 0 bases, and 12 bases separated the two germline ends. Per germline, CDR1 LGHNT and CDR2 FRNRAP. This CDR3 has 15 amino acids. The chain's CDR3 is CASGRGQSSYNEQFF. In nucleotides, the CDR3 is TGTGCTAGTGGCCGAGGACAGTCCTCCTACAATGAGCAGTTCTTC.

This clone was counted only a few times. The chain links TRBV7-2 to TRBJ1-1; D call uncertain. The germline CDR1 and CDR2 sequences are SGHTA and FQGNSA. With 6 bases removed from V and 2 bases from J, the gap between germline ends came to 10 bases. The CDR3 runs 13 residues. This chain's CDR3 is CASRLTDNTEAFF. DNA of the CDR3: TGTGCCAGCAGACTCACAGATAACACTGAAGCTTTCTTT.

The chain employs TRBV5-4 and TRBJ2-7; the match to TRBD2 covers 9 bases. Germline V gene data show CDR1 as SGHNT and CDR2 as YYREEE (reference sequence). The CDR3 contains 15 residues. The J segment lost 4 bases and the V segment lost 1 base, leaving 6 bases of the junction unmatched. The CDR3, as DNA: TGTGCCAGCAGCTTGTCCATAGCGGGGGAGTACGAGCAGTACTTC. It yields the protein CASSLSIAGEYEQYF.

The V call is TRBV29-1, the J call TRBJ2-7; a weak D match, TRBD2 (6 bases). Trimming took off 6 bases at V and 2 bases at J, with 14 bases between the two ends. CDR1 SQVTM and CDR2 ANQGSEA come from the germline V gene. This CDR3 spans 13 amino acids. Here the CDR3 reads CSVAPRGAYEQYF. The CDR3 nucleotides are TGCAGCGTGGCCCCGCGGGGAGCCTACGAGCAGTACTTC.

The CDR3 coding sequence is TGTGCCAGCAGGAGAACTAGCGGGGGGCCCAACGTCCTGACTTTC. This sequence encodes CASRRTSGGPNVLTF. The J gene is TRBJ2-6, the V gene TRBV14, with TRBD2 matching over 12 bases. V was pared by 6 bases and J by 8 bases, with 5 bases of the junction left unmatched. CDR3 length equals 15 residues. Germline V lookup: CDR1 SGHDN, CDR2 FVKESK.

The CDR3: CAWGNTGTGAEKLFF. CDR3 DNA sequence: TGTGCCTGGGGTAACACCGGGACAGGCGCCGAAAAACTGTTTTTT. This chain links TRBV30 with TRBJ1-4; 8 nucleotides align to TRBD1. The CDR3 totals 15 residues. Looked up from germline, CDR1 is GTSNPN and CDR2 is SVGIG (reference sequence). Unmatched junction bases numbered 13, after V lost 5 bases and J lost 8 bases.

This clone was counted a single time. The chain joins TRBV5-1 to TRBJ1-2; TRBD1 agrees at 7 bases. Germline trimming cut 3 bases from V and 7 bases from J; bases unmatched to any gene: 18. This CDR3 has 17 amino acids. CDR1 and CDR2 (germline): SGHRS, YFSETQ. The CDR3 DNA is TGCGCCAGCAGCTCCGGATATATACAGGGGAAGGATGGTGGCTACACCTTC. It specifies CASSSGYIQGKDGGYTF.

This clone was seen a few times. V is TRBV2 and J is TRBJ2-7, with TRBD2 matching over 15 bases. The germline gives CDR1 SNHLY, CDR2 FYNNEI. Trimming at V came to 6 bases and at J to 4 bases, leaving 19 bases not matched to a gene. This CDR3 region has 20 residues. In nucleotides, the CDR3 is TGTGCCAGCAGGAGGGGACTGGGACTAGCGGGGGGTCACCGCGAATACGAGCAGTACTTC. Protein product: CASRRGLGLAGGHREYEQYF.

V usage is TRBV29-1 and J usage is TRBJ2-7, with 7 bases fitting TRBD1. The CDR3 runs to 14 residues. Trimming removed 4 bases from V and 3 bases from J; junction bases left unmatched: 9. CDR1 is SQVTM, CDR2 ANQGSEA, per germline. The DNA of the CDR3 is TGCAGCGTTGGAGACAGGGTATCTAACTACGAGCAGTACTTC. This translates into CSVGDRVSNYEQYF.